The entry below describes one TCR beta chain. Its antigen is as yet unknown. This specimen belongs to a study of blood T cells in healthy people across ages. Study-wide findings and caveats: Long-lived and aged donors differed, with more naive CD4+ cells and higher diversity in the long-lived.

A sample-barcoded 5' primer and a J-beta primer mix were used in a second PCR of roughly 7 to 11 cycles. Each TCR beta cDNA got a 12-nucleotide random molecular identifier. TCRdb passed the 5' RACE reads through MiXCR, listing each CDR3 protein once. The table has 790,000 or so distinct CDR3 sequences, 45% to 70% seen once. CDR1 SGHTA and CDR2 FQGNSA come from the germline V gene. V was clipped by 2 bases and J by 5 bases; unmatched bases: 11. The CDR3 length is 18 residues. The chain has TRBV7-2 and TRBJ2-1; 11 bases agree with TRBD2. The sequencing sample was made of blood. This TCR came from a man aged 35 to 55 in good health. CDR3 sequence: CASSLSGGGTSGNNEQFF. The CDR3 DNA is TGTGCCAGCAGCTTATCGGGGGGTGGGACTAGCGGAAACAATGAGCAGTTCTTC.